This entry describes one TCR beta chain. This sample was taken from a study of blood T cell repertoires in COVID-19. For the study at large: The samples span acute and convalescent COVID-19 from the United States, Italy and Spain. From T cells, B-cell-depleted T cells, or PBMCs came the material, which was cDNA or gDNA.

V gave up 0 bases and J gave up 3 bases, with 6 bases separating them. The CDR3 extends over 13 amino acids. Germline CDR1 and CDR2: SGHRS and YFSETQ. In the original workflow: By means of reference gene primer amplification, nucleated cell counts were estimated. Sequencing used immunoSEQ multiplex PCR; TCRdb keeps in-frame clones, though not all of them. Clonal size and the V and J genes are those of that table, whereas D and trimming came from the DNA. The sample consists of 150,000 to 200,000 clones, 65% to 90% of them appearing once. The V gene is TRBV5-1, the J gene TRBJ1-1; D is ambiguous. The TCR sequence derives from a man aged 45-65 years with active or convalescent COVID-19. The sample consisted of peripheral blood. CDR3 in amino acids: CASSLGQDTEAFF. CDR3 coding DNA: TGCGCCAGCAGCTTGGGCCAGGACACTGAAGCTTTCTTT.